This T cell receptor (beta chain) originates from a study of T cell responses to AZD1222 COVID-19 vaccine. About the research overall: Samples with a second dose at about 4 or about 12 weeks were pooled together.

The germline V and J ends were trimmed by 4 bases and 3 bases, with 15 bases remaining between them. Germline-derived CDR1 and CDR2 are MGHRA and YSYEKL. This CDR3 comprises 15 residues. Assay used: immunoSEQ multiplex PCR; TCRdb lists only in-frame clones, some missing. This table has about 170,000 clones, 80% to 95% appearing once. This receptor was taken from an adult in good health. The genes are TRBV4-1 and TRBJ1-1, with D possibly being TRBD1 (5 bases). Sequenced here: peripheral blood, sampled on day 0 of AZD1222 vaccination. CDR3 sequence (DNA): TGCGCCAGCAGCCTCGGGGGAGGGGAGGACACTGAAGCTTTCTTT. Encoded protein: CASSLGGGEDTEAFF.